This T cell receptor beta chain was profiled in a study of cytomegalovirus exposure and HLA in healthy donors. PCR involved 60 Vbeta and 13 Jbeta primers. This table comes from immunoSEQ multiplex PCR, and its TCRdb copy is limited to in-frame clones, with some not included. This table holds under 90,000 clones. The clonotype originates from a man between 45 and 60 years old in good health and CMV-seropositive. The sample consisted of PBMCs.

The CDR3 reads CASSLGLADNEQFF. The CDR3 DNA reads as TGCGCCAGCAGCTTGGGACTAGCGGACAATGAGCAGTTCTTC. V gene TRBV5-1 combines with J gene TRBJ2-1, with TRBD2 matching 9 bases. The trim removed 0 bases at V and 5 bases at J, leaving 0 bases unmatched. Germline values: CDR1 SGHRS, CDR2 YFSETQ. The CDR3 totals 14 residues.